This TCR beta chain came from a study of tumor-infiltrating lymphocytes in oesophageal squamous cell carcinoma (dated by TCRdb to about 2016). The library relied on PCR. Instrument on record: Illumina HiSeq 2000. TCRdb reprocessed the public reads (quality trimming at Q25 with fastp, clone calling with MiXCR) and kept in-frame beta chains. Each entry is one CDR3 protein sequence, shown with its most common DNA and genes. For this sample the table gives 13,000 or so distinct CDR3 sequences, of which roughly 51% were detected only once. The ten top clones hold 9% to 14% of the sample. This clonotype was found once. This receptor's antigen is unknown. Qualities for individual bases were not recorded, and no much larger clone is one base off. A single read counts as weak evidence. The germline V gene provides CDR1 SGHTA and CDR2 FQGTGA. CDR3 length: 12 amino acids, cysteine to phenylalanine. The entry retains the CDR3 DNA only, 36 bases that are in frame from base 1. V is trimmed back by 3 bases and J by 12 bases, and the junction contains 2 bases that no gene match accounts for.

The chain links TRBV7-3 with TRBJ2-6, with 7 middle bases fitting TRBD1. The sequencing input was blood. This clonotype originated in a female donor with esophageal squamous cell carcinoma. The CDR3 reads CASSFDRAVLTF. The sequenced DNA: TGTGCCAGCAGCTTCGACAGGGCCGTCCTGACTTTC. The entire variable domain, with the stretches around the CDR3 drawn from the reference TRBV7-3 and TRBJ2-6 proteins, is GAGVSQTPSNKVTEKGKYVELRCDPISGHTALYWYRQSLGQGPEFLIYFQGTGAADDSGLPNDRFFAVRPEGSVSTLKIQRTERGDSAVYLCASSFDRAVLTFGAGSRLTVL.